This T cell receptor (beta chain) was captured in a study of beta chain features in type 1 diabetes. One heparinised draw, averaging roughly 110 mL, was taken per donor. Sorting gave populations that all exceeded 95% purity. Every bit of the isolated RNA underwent reverse transcription, so sequencing read expressed TCRB transcripts. Here immunoSEQ multiplex PCR was the method, and the copy in TCRdb shows in-frame clones only, minus some. The sample records some 220,000 clones, around 9.9% being singletons. Germline CDR1 and CDR2: KGHSY and FQNENV. The CDR3 extends over 16 amino acids. V shed 4 bases and J shed 2 bases, with 17 bases lying between them.

The sequencing sample was made of central memory CD4+ T cells from blood. This TCR came from a man aged 18 to 30 in good health. The V call is TRBV16, the J call TRBJ1-1; D is possibly TRBD1 (6 bases). The CDR3 DNA follows: TGTGCCAGCAGCCCTCCGGAGGGGGGGCGTAACACTGAAGCTTTCTTT. Amino acid sequence: CASSPPEGGRNTEAFF.